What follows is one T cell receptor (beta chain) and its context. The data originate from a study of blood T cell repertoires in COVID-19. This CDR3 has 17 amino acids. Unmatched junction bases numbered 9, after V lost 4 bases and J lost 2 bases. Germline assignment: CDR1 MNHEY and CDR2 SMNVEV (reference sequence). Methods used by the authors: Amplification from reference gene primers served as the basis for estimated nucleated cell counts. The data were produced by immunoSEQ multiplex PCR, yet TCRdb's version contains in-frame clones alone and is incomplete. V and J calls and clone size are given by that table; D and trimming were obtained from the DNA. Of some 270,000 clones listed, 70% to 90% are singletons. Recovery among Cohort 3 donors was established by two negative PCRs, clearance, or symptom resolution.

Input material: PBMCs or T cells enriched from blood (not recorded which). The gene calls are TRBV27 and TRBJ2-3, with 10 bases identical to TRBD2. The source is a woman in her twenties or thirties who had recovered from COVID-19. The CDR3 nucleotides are TGTGCCAGCAGTTCTCCCGGACTAGCGGCTACCACAGATACGCAGTATTTT. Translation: CASSSPGLAATTDTQYF.